This T cell receptor beta chain was sequenced for a study of shared clonotypes between healthy human individuals. Study outcomes and limitations: An expected dependence of interdonor clonotype sharing on sequencing depth was noted.

Germline assignment: CDR1 MNHEY and CDR2 SMNVEV (reference sequence). V was shortened by 0 bases and J by 1 base, with 10 bases between the two germline ends. The CDR3 contains 16 residues. On this clone: The antigen remains unidentified.

CD4+ cells were split into CD45RA+ naive and CD45RA-negative memory subsets. At the deep level, the assay was run. Clones were read by immunoSEQ multiplex PCR, and TCRdb kept only the in-frame ones, dropping some. Counted here are around 980,000 clones, 70% to 80% occurring once; the ten biggest clones make up 0.5% to 0.65%. Sample: memory CD4+ T cells from PBMCs. Documented subset: CD45RA-negative fraction. The chain recombines TRBV27 with TRBJ1-5; TRBD1 might be the D (5 bases). The receptor comes from a man between 18 and 29 years old in good health. Some clones in this sample may be carry-over from other donors' samples. The CDR3 bases are TGTGCCAGCAGTTTATCATGGGGGACGAGCAATCAGCCCCAGCATTTT. Its protein is CASSLSWGTSNQPQHF.